This TCR beta chain emerged from a study of T cells in Graves' hyperthyroidism and ophthalmopathy. Study results and caveats: Ophthalmopathy and stable hyperthyroidism were separated by a 13 V-J model. The model's output predicted ophthalmopathy at a median of about 5.9 months prior to onset.

The study left out patients who had uncontrolled infection, other autoimmune disease, pregnancy or lactation. Clinical symptoms, serum thyroxine and TRAb, thyroid ultrasound and orbital computed tomography were used for the diagnoses. Germline lookup yields CDR1 SGHVS and CDR2 FQNEAQ. The CDR3 length is 15 residues. Between the trimmed V and J ends, which lost 5 bases and 4 bases, there was a span of 17 bases. Amplified TCR beta CDR3 regions came from RNA transcripts. First-round RT-PCR targeting the TCR CDR3 was performed with the HTBI primer set. TCRdb passed the multiplex PCR reads through MiXCR, listing each CDR3 protein once. The sample yields 650,000 to 800,000 distinct CDR3 sequences, about 45% seen once. This clonotype appeared many times. The antigen remains unidentified.

Sequenced sample: peripheral blood or thyroid tissue (not recorded which). The chain carries TRBV7-8 and TRBJ2-5, with D perhaps matching TRBD1 (6 bases). This TCR came from an adult man with Graves' disease, either hyperthyroidism or ophthalmopathy (not recorded which). Written as DNA, the CDR3 is TGTGCCAGCAGCCGAGAGACGTCAGGGGTAGAGACCCAGTACTTC. Encoded protein: CASSRETSGVETQYF.